This T cell receptor (beta chain) was observed in a study of CD8 T cells in Susac syndrome. General study results and limits: Individuals included in the TCR sequencing and HLA analysis were acknowledged by the study to be relatively few in number.

Comment on this clonotype: Its matching antigen is unknown.

From blood CD8+ and CD4+ T cells, the TCR beta chain was sequenced. FACS enriched CD8+ TEMRA cells, while bulk CD8+ and CD4+ were negatively isolated. RNA in amounts of about 0.45 to 1 ug was reverse transcribed with random hexamers. Amplification of TCR beta CDR3 spanned 54 Vbeta and 13 Jbeta via immunoSEQ multiplex PCR. A single record per CDR3 protein comes from TCRdb applying MiXCR to the immunoSEQ multiplex PCR reads. The data contain about 430,000 distinct CDR3 sequences, 85% of them singletons. The CDR3 has 15 amino acids. Germline loops: CDR1 MNHNY, CDR2 SVGAGI (reference sequence). V lost 6 bases, J lost 3 bases, and 16 bases lay in between.

The receptor comes from a human donor with multiple sclerosis. Sequenced material: CD8+ T cells from PBMCs. The rearrangement uses TRBV6-6 and TRBJ2-3; D remains unclear. CDR3 amino acids: CASSHQGLPTDTQYF. CDR3 in DNA: TGTGCCAGCAGCCACCAAGGCCTCCCGACAGATACGCAGTATTTT.